Listed below are T cell receptor beta chains from one sample, sequenced in a study of blood T cell repertoires in COVID-19. Profiling relied on immunoSEQ multiplex PCR, and the TCRdb table lists in-frame clones only, not all of them. The table includes roughly 380,000 clones, about nine tenths detected once. The sequenced sample consisted of PBMCs or T cells enriched from blood (not recorded which). These receptors were taken from a woman aged 25 to 39 who had been exposed to COVID-19. CDR3s include the opening cysteine and the closing phenylalanine or tryptophan. The D gene is left open where the match is weak. Size values are once, few and many counts, or a class for expanded clones, and some rows have none.

clone_size	v_call	j_call	d_call	cdr3_nt	cdr3_aa
.	TRBV30	TRBJ2-2	TRBD2	TGTGCCTGGGACCCGTTGGCGGGAGTGGGGGAGCTGTTTTTT	CAWDPLAGVGELFF
.	TRBV7-3	TRBJ2-5	TRBD2	TGTGCCAGCAGCATAGGACTAGCCGACCAAGAGACCCAGTACTTC	CASSIGLADQETQYF
.	TRBV3-1/TRBV3-2	TRBJ2-2	TRBD2	TGTGCCAGCAGCGGTCAGACTAGCGGGGTGACGAACACCGGGGAGCTGTTTTTT	CASSGQTSGVTNTGELFF
.	TRBV19	TRBJ2-3	TRBD2	TGTGCCAGTAGTACGCAAGGACTAGCGGGATTTTCTAGCACAGATACGCAGTATTTT	CASSTQGLAGFSSTDTQYF
.	TRBV7-9	TRBJ2-7	TRBD2	TGTGCCAGCAGCTTGACTAGCGGTGCGTCAGAGCAGTACTTC	CASSLTSGASEQYF
.	TRBV13	TRBJ1-4	TRBD1	TGTGCCAGCAGCTCCCGACAGGGAAATGAAAAACTGTTTTTT	CASSSRQGNEKLFF
.	TRBV27	TRBJ2-3	TRBD2	TGTGCCAGCAGTCGTAGACTAGCGGGAGGGACAGATACGCAGTATTTT	CASSRRLAGGTDTQYF
.	TRBV2	TRBJ2-3	.	TGTGCCAGTCCAATGAGGGCTAGCCCTCAGGCGGATACGCAGTATTTT	CASPMRASPQADTQYF
.	TRBV12-3/TRBV12-4	TRBJ1-1	.	TGTGCCAGCAAGAAGAGCGCTGAAGCTTTCTTT	CASKKSAEAFF
.	TRBV3-1/TRBV3-2	TRBJ1-1	.	TGTGCCAGCAGCCCGCCAAACCCCACAGGGTACACTGAAGCTTTCTTT	CASSPPNPTGYTEAFF
.	TRBV24-1	TRBJ2-3	TRBD2	TGTGCCACCAGTGATTTGCAGGGGCGGGAGGGCACAGATACGCAGTATTTT	CATSDLQGREGTDTQYF
.	TRBV28	TRBJ2-1	TRBD2	TGTGCCAGCAGTACACTAGCGGGAGGGCCTGGCGAGCAGTTCTTC	CASSTLAGGPGEQFF
.	TRBV11-3	TRBJ2-7	TRBD1	TGTGCCAGCAGCCTCCTCGCGGGACAGGGCACCTACGAGCAGTACTTC	CASSLLAGQGTYEQYF
.	TRBV28	TRBJ2-7	TRBD1	TGTGCCAGCAGGGTCCGAGACAGGGGGACCTACGAGCAGTACTTC	CASRVRDRGTYEQYF
.	TRBV28	TRBJ2-2	TRBD1	TGTGCCAGCAGTGGACAGGGAATCGGGGAGCTGTTTTTT	CASSGQGIGELFF
once	TRBV5-8	TRBJ2-5	.	TGTGCCAGCAGCTTGGGGCAGGGGCAAGAGACCCAGTACTTC	CASSLGQGQETQYF
.	TRBV19	TRBJ2-6	.	TGTGCCAGTAGTATAACGACAGCCTCTGGGGCCAACGTCCTGACTTTC	CASSITTASGANVLTF
.	TRBV12-3/TRBV12-4	TRBJ1-1	.	TGTGCCAGCAGTTGGAGGGCTAACACTGAAGCTTTCTTT	CASSWRANTEAFF
.	TRBV28	TRBJ1-1	.	TGTGCCAGCAGTATGACTACAGGGCTAACTGAAGCTTTCTTT	CASSMTTGLTEAFF
.	TRBV5-1	TRBJ2-1	TRBD2	TGCGCCAGCAGCTTGAGCCTAGCGGGCGTCCAGAATGAGCAGTTCTTC	CASSLSLAGVQNEQFF
few	TRBV27	TRBJ2-7	TRBD1	TGTGCCAGCATCAGGACAGGGGGTTCCTACGAGCAGTACTTC	CASIRTGGSYEQYF
.	TRBV28	TRBJ2-1	.	TGTGCCAGCAGCCGGAAACGGAGGAACGCCTACAATGAGCAGTTCTTC	CASSRKRRNAYNEQFF
.	TRBV7-9	TRBJ1-6	.	TGTGCCAGCAGCTTAACAATGGGACACCGTTCACCCCTCCACTTT	CASSLTMGHRSPLHF
once	TRBV20-1	TRBJ2-3	TRBD1	TGCAGTGCTAGTCTGGGACAGGGAACCACAGATACGCAGTATTTT	CSASLGQGTTDTQYF
.	TRBV15	TRBJ1-5	.	TGTGCCACCAGCAGAGCCCATTCGGGTTCTGGCAATCAGCCCCAGCATTTT	CATSRAHSGSGNQPQHF
.	TRBV30	TRBJ1-1	.	TGTGTCCTTCAGTACACTGAAGCTTTCTTT	CVLQYTEAFF
once	TRBV28	TRBJ2-5	.	TGTGCCAGCAGTTTTTTCTACAGTAAAGAGACCCAGTACTTC	CASSFFYSKETQYF
.	TRBV5-1	TRBJ1-4	.	TGCGCCAGCAGCGCACACGCAACTAATGAAAAACTGTTTTTT	CASSAHATNEKLFF
.	TRBV28	TRBJ1-1	.	TGTGCCAGCATAAGGGGGGGGGAAAACACTGAAGCTTTCTTT	CASIRGGENTEAFF
.	TRBV10-3	TRBJ2-7	TRBD2	TGTGCCATCAGTCGGCTAGCGGGAGGGCCCTCCTACGAGCAGTACTTC	CAISRLAGGPSYEQYF
.	TRBV7-9	TRBJ2-1	.	TGTGCCAGCACCCAGTTGAGGCCAACCTCTGACCAGGAGCAGTTCTTC	CASTQLRPTSDQEQFF
once	TRBV7-3	TRBJ2-3	TRBD2	TGTGCCAGCAGCCCTGGGACTAGCGGCTCGGCGCAGTATTTT	CASSPGTSGSAQYF
.	TRBV7-9	TRBJ1-6	.	TGTGCCAGCAGCGTTACGGAGGGATATAATTCACCCCTCCACTTT	CASSVTEGYNSPLHF
once	TRBV23-1	TRBJ1-2	.	TGCGCCAGCAGCCATCAATCTCCTGGACTAGACTATGGCTACACCTTC	CASSHQSPGLDYGYTF
.	TRBV11-2	TRBJ2-3	TRBD2	TGTGCCAGCAGCTTAGATCGTGGACTAGGTCCTTCAGATACGCAGTATTTT	CASSLDRGLGPSDTQYF